The rows below give T cell receptor beta chains drawn from one sample of a study of CD8+ T cells in alopecia areata. Sequencing used immunoSEQ multiplex PCR; TCRdb keeps in-frame clones, though not all of them. This table has around 200,000 clones, around 65% appearing once. The sequences come from CD4+ T cells sorted from blood, collected at week 4, from a patient treated with tofacitinib. The receptors come from a human donor with alopecia areata. Both conserved end residues are part of each CDR3. A D gene is named only where the DNA matches it firmly. Where a row states a size, it is once, few, many or the class of an expanded clone; other rows omit it.

J gene: TRBJ2-3; D gene: .; clone size: .; V gene: TRBV29-1; CDR3 protein: CSVQAGGTDTQYF; CDR3 DNA: TGCAGCGTTCAGGCAGGGGGCACAGATACGCAGTATTTT
J gene: TRBJ2-3; D gene: .; clone size: .; V gene: TRBV4-1; CDR3 protein: CASSQEGGADTQYF; CDR3 DNA: TGCGCCAGCAGCCAAGAAGGGGGGGCAGATACGCAGTATTTT
J gene: TRBJ2-2; D gene: .; clone size: few; V gene: TRBV12-5; CDR3 protein: CASGSNRGPPNTGELFF; CDR3 DNA: TGTGCTAGTGGTTCGAATAGGGGACCGCCGAACACCGGGGAGCTGTTTTTT
J gene: TRBJ2-7; D gene: TRBD1; clone size: .; V gene: TRBV5-1; CDR3 protein: CASSNTGGFYEQYF; CDR3 DNA: TGCGCCAGCAGCAACACAGGGGGCTTTTACGAGCAGTACTTC
J gene: TRBJ2-7; D gene: .; clone size: .; V gene: TRBV13; CDR3 protein: CASSLGPEAFPNEQYF; CDR3 DNA: TGTGCCAGCAGCTTAGGCCCCGAGGCCTTCCCTAACGAGCAGTACTTC
J gene: TRBJ2-4; D gene: TRBD2; clone size: few; V gene: TRBV5-6; CDR3 protein: CASSLNEGTTQYF; CDR3 DNA: TGTGCCAGCAGCTTGAATGAGGGGACTACTCAGTACTTC
J gene: TRBJ1-2; D gene: .; clone size: .; V gene: TRBV6-1; CDR3 protein: CASRSRIDYGYTF; CDR3 DNA: TGTGCCAGCAGGTCCAGAATAGACTATGGCTACACCTTC
J gene: TRBJ2-2; D gene: .; clone size: .; V gene: TRBV13; CDR3 protein: CASSSSVNTGELFF; CDR3 DNA: TGTGCCAGCAGCTCCTCAGTGAACACCGGGGAGCTGTTTTTT
J gene: TRBJ2-2; D gene: .; clone size: .; V gene: TRBV7-9; CDR3 protein: CASSFGTGTNTGELFF; CDR3 DNA: TGTGCCAGCAGCTTCGGGACGGGGACTAACACCGGGGAGCTGTTTTTT
J gene: TRBJ1-2; D gene: .; clone size: .; V gene: TRBV25-1; CDR3 protein: CASSEIYGYTF; CDR3 DNA: TGTGCCAGCAGTGAGATTTATGGCTACACCTTC
J gene: TRBJ1-2; D gene: TRBD1; clone size: .; V gene: TRBV6-5; CDR3 protein: CASSYEGQGIYGYTF; CDR3 DNA: TGTGCCAGCAGTTACGAGGGACAGGGGATCTATGGCTACACCTTC
J gene: TRBJ2-1; D gene: TRBD2; clone size: .; V gene: TRBV10-3; CDR3 protein: CAITALAGGHNEQFF; CDR3 DNA: TGTGCCATCACCGCGCTAGCGGGGGGGCACAATGAGCAGTTCTTC
J gene: TRBJ1-3; D gene: TRBD1; clone size: many; V gene: TRBV11-2; CDR3 protein: CASSLARRGHSSGNTIYF; CDR3 DNA: TGTGCCAGCAGCTTAGCTCGGAGGGGGCATTCCTCTGGAAACACCATATATTTT
J gene: TRBJ1-6; D gene: TRBD1; clone size: few; V gene: TRBV27; CDR3 protein: CASSLGQGNSPLHF; CDR3 DNA: TGTGCCAGCAGTCTCGGACAGGGTAATTCACCCCTCCACTTT
J gene: TRBJ1-1; D gene: .; clone size: .; V gene: TRBV11-2; CDR3 protein: CASSQQRMNTEAFF; CDR3 DNA: TGTGCCAGCAGCCAACAACGGATGAACACTGAAGCTTTCTTT
J gene: TRBJ2-1; D gene: .; clone size: .; V gene: TRBV6-5; CDR3 protein: CASSYWGQQGRQFF; CDR3 DNA: TGTGCCAGCAGTTACTGGGGCCAGCAAGGGAGGCAGTTCTTC
J gene: TRBJ1-4; D gene: .; clone size: few; V gene: TRBV2; CDR3 protein: CASMAGHSEKLFF; CDR3 DNA: TGTGCCAGCATGGCGGGACATAGTGAAAAACTGTTTTTT
J gene: TRBJ2-7; D gene: .; clone size: .; V gene: TRBV30; CDR3 protein: CAWSVGAGWYF; CDR3 DNA: TGTGCCTGGAGCGTTGGGGCGGGTTGGTACTTC
J gene: TRBJ2-3; D gene: .; clone size: .; V gene: TRBV11-1; CDR3 protein: CASSSRDSLSTDTQYF; CDR3 DNA: TGTGCCAGCAGCTCCCGGGACTCGCTTAGCACAGATACGCAGTATTTT
J gene: TRBJ1-5; D gene: TRBD1; clone size: .; V gene: TRBV4-1; CDR3 protein: CASSQIQGGNQPQHF; CDR3 DNA: TGCGCCAGCAGCCAAATACAGGGGGGCAATCAGCCCCAGCATTTT
J gene: TRBJ1-2; D gene: .; clone size: .; V gene: TRBV4-3; CDR3 protein: CASSQEDRGLYGYTF; CDR3 DNA: TGCGCCAGCAGCCAAGAAGATCGGGGGCTGTATGGCTACACCTTC
J gene: TRBJ2-1; D gene: TRBD2; clone size: .; V gene: TRBV29-1; CDR3 protein: CSVAGGPNNEQFF; CDR3 DNA: TGCAGCGTTGCGGGGGGGCCGAACAATGAGCAGTTCTTC
J gene: TRBJ1-6; D gene: .; clone size: .; V gene: TRBV11-2; CDR3 protein: CASSLWTDNSPLHF; CDR3 DNA: TGTGCCAGCAGCTTATGGACTGATAATTCACCCCTCCACTTT
J gene: TRBJ2-7; D gene: .; clone size: .; V gene: TRBV14; CDR3 protein: CASSRTSYEQYF; CDR3 DNA: TGTGCCAGCAGCCGCACCTCCTACGAGCAGTACTTC
J gene: TRBJ2-3; D gene: .; clone size: few; V gene: TRBV4-1; CDR3 protein: CASSQDYLPKVDTQYF; CDR3 DNA: TGCGCCAGCAGCCAAGATTACCTGCCGAAAGTCGATACGCAGTATTTT
J gene: TRBJ2-5; D gene: .; clone size: .; V gene: TRBV18; CDR3 protein: CASSPPSGTQYF; CDR3 DNA: TGTGCCAGCTCACCACCCAGCGGGACCCAGTACTTC
J gene: TRBJ2-2; D gene: .; clone size: once; V gene: TRBV11-2; CDR3 protein: CASRVAGGGASGELFF; CDR3 DNA: TGTGCCAGCAGGGTCGCCGGAGGGGGCGCATCCGGGGAGCTGTTTTTT
J gene: TRBJ1-5; D gene: .; clone size: .; V gene: TRBV2; CDR3 protein: CASSVDSFQPQHF; CDR3 DNA: TGTGCCAGCAGTGTTGACAGCTTTCAGCCCCAGCATTTT
J gene: TRBJ2-2; D gene: .; clone size: .; V gene: TRBV30; CDR3 protein: CAWKLRGELFF; CDR3 DNA: TGTGCCTGGAAGTTAAGGGGGGAGCTGTTTTTT
J gene: TRBJ2-5; D gene: .; clone size: .; V gene: TRBV4-3; CDR3 protein: CASSPEPGPETQYF; CDR3 DNA: TGCGCCAGCAGCCCAGAGCCGGGGCCTGAGACCCAGTACTTC
J gene: TRBJ1-1; D gene: .; clone size: .; V gene: TRBV29-1; CDR3 protein: CSVDEQGTEAFF; CDR3 DNA: TGCAGCGTTGACGAACAGGGAACTGAAGCTTTCTTT
J gene: TRBJ2-7; D gene: TRBD2; clone size: .; V gene: TRBV2; CDR3 protein: CASRLAGGYEQYF; CDR3 DNA: TGTGCCAGCAGACTAGCGGGGGGTTACGAGCAGTACTTC
J gene: TRBJ2-3; D gene: TRBD1; clone size: .; V gene: TRBV25-1; CDR3 protein: CASTPDRDRNTDTQYF; CDR3 DNA: TGTGCCAGCACCCCAGACAGGGATCGGAACACAGATACGCAGTATTTT
J gene: TRBJ1-2; D gene: .; clone size: .; V gene: TRBV30; CDR3 protein: CAWRGQQSNYGYTF; CDR3 DNA: TGTGCCTGGAGGGGTCAACAGAGTAACTATGGCTACACCTTC
J gene: TRBJ1-2; D gene: TRBD1; clone size: .; V gene: TRBV10-3; CDR3 protein: CAGGQDLGLGYTF; CDR3 DNA: TGTGCCGGCGGACAGGACCTCGGATTAGGCTACACCTTC
J gene: TRBJ2-7; D gene: TRBD2; clone size: .; V gene: TRBV10-3; CDR3 protein: CAISGSGLAYEQYF; CDR3 DNA: TGTGCCATCAGTGGGTCGGGACTAGCGTACGAGCAGTACTTC
J gene: TRBJ1-2; D gene: .; clone size: .; V gene: TRBV27; CDR3 protein: CASRDRQNYGYTF; CDR3 DNA: TGTGCCAGCAGGGATAGGCAAAACTATGGCTACACCTTC
J gene: TRBJ2-7; D gene: .; clone size: .; V gene: TRBV30; CDR3 protein: CASKRDGPYEQYF; CDR3 DNA: TGTGCCTCTAAACGGGACGGACCCTACGAGCAGTACTTC
J gene: TRBJ1-2; D gene: .; clone size: .; V gene: TRBV20-1; CDR3 protein: CSAGATYGYTF; CDR3 DNA: TGCAGTGCCGGGGCTACCTATGGCTACACCTTC
J gene: TRBJ2-1; D gene: .; clone size: .; V gene: TRBV29-1; CDR3 protein: CSAAPRLAYNEQFF; CDR3 DNA: TGCAGCGCCGCCCCCCGTTTGGCCTACAATGAGCAGTTCTTC
J gene: TRBJ2-6; D gene: .; clone size: .; V gene: TRBV27; CDR3 protein: CASRGHGANVLTF; CDR3 DNA: TGTGCCAGCAGAGGGCATGGGGCCAACGTCCTGACTTTC
J gene: TRBJ2-1; D gene: .; clone size: .; V gene: TRBV20-1; CDR3 protein: CSVIHEQFF; CDR3 DNA: TGCAGTGTCATCCATGAGCAGTTCTTC